This T cell receptor (beta chain) was sequenced in a study of blood T cell repertoires in COVID-19. Whole-study context: Samples representing acute and convalescent COVID-19 were sourced from the United States, Italy and Spain.

This clone has a handful of counts. Data came from immunoSEQ multiplex PCR; TCRdb stores just in-frame clones and leaves some out. The sample contains about 180,000 clones, approximately 82% of which appear only once. V lost 0 bases, J lost 7 bases, and 5 bases lay in between. This CDR3 spans 12 amino acids. Looked up from germline, CDR1 is LNHNV and CDR2 is YYDKDF (reference sequence). Recovered status applied to Cohort 3 donors who had two consecutive negative PCRs. It also applied to those with clearance or with symptom resolution. The sequence derives from a woman aged 50 to 65 who had recovered from COVID-19. V usage is TRBV15 and J usage is TRBJ2-3; no reliable D call. Sample: PBMCs or T cells enriched from blood (not recorded which). CDR3 nucleotide sequence: TGTGCCACCAGCAGAGATCATTATACGCAGTATTTT. Amino acids: CATSRDHYTQYF.